Sequencing of this T cell receptor beta chain was carried out in a study of PD-1 blockade in classical Hodgkin lymphoma. Of note for this clone: The antigen remains unidentified.

Time point indicated: cycle 4 day 1 (C4D1), after around six weeks of nivolumab. Each and every patient relapsed after autologous stem cell transplantation, and patients got differing brentuximab vedotin exposure. CD4+ T cells were purified from thawed PBMCs by magnetic negative selection. CDR1 is KGHSH and CDR2 is LQKENI in the germline V gene. This CDR3 contains 13 residues. Trimming took off 5 bases at V and 11 bases at J, with 18 bases between the two ends. Study-level results: Before treatment, complete responders showed about the same diversity as newly diagnosed patients. Exclusion removed patients who began nivolumab under 1 year after ASCT. Compared with healthy donors, newly diagnosed patients reportedly showed lower baseline TCR diversity. Whatever underlies the repertoire differences (possibly disease activity or prior therapy) remains undefined.

Profiling relied on immunoSEQ multiplex PCR, and the TCRdb table lists in-frame clones only, not all of them. This sample yields tens of thousands of clones, of which 75% to 90% are seen a single time; less than 3% belongs to the top ten. The TCR sequence derives from a human donor with classical Hodgkin lymphoma. The source material was CD4+ T cells from blood, sampled before the fourth cycle of nivolumab. The chain links TRBV18 to TRBJ2-5; no clear D. The CDR3 spells CASSNPSIVRQYF. CDR3 DNA sequence: TGTGCCAGCTCAAATCCTTCAATTGTACGGCAGTACTTC.